This entry lists 3 T cell receptor beta chains sequenced from one sample in a study of blood T cells in healthy people across ages. Then a second PCR, running roughly 7 to 11 cycles, was carried out with a sample-barcoded 5' primer and a J-beta primer mix. TCRdb independently ran MiXCR on the 5' RACE reads; one entry per CDR3 protein. Of hundreds of thousands of distinct CDR3 sequences listed, roughly 53% are singletons. Specimen: blood. These receptors were taken from a man between 60 and 75 years old in good health.

The V and J genes are TRBV7-9 and TRBJ2-1; D is unresolved. The germline gives CDR1 SEHNR, CDR2 FQNEAQ (reference sequence). Trimming shortened V by 7 bases and J by 0 bases, and 7 bases separated the two germline ends. The CDR3 extends over 13 amino acids. The CDR3: CASTRPSYNEQFF. The DNA of the CDR3 is TGTGCCAGCACCCGCCCCTCCTACAATGAGCAGTTCTTC.

The chain couples TRBV5-1 to TRBJ2-5; D not certain. The CDR3 has 13 residues. V was cut by 1 base and J by 5 bases, with 9 bases left in between. From germline, CDR1 is SGHRS and CDR2 YFSETQ. The CDR3 coding sequence is TGCGCCAGCAGCTTGTTAGGGAAGGAGACCCAGTACTTC. This translates into CASSLLGKETQYF.

The chain is built from TRBV3-1 and TRBJ2-5; D gene ambiguous. Per the germline V gene, CDR1 is LGHDT and CDR2 is YNNKEL (reference sequence). Trimming shortened V by 3 bases and J by 1 base, and 3 bases separated the two germline ends. There are 12 residues in the CDR3. The CDR3, as DNA: TGTGCCAGCAGCCATCTCCAAGAGACCCAGTACTTC. It translates to CASSHLQETQYF.